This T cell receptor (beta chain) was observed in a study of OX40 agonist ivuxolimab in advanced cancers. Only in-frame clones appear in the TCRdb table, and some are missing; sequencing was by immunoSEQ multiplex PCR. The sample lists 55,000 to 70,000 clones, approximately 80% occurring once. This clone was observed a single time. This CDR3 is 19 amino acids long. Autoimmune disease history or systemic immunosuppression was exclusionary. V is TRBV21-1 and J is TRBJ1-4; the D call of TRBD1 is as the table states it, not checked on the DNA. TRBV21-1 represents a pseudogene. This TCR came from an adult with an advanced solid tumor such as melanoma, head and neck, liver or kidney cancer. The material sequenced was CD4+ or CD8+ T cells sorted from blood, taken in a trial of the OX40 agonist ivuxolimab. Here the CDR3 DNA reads TGTGCCAGCAGCAAGGATCGGAGACAGGGCTTGGGTTGGGAGGAAAAACTGTTTTTT. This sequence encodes CASSKDRRQGLGWEEKLFF.